These T cell receptor beta chains were read from a single sample in a study of blood T cells in healthy people across ages. TCRdb processed the 5' RACE reads anew with MiXCR; each CDR3 protein has one entry. Found here are around 800,000 distinct CDR3 sequences, around two fifths of them singletons; the top ten hold around 21%. The sequencing input was blood. The receptors here all came from a man aged 55 to 70 in good health. CDR3s include the opening cysteine and the closing phenylalanine or tryptophan. The D gene is left open where the match is weak. Clone size, where shown, is once, few, many, or a class for clones that have expanded.

V gene,clone size,J gene,D gene,CDR3 DNA,CDR3 protein
TRBV6-5,once,TRBJ2-2,-,TGTGCCAGCAGGGCGCAGGGGTCCGGGGAGCTGTTTTTT,CASRAQGSGELFF
TRBV7-2,few,TRBJ1-2,-,TGTGCCAGCAGCTTAGCGGGGGATGATGGATATGGCTACACCTTC,CASSLAGDDGYGYTF
TRBV5-1,few,TRBJ2-7,-,TGCGCCAGCAGCTTGGTGGTCAACAACGAGCAGTACTTC,CASSLVVNNEQYF
TRBV5-6,-,TRBJ2-7,TRBD1,TGTGCCAGCAGCCTGGAAAGGACAGGGGGCCCCTACGAGCAGTACTTC,CASSLERTGGPYEQYF
TRBV20-1,-,TRBJ2-1,-,TGCAGTGCTAGTAAGGACTATTCCAATGAGCAGTTCTTC,CSASKDYSNEQFF
TRBV5-5,few,TRBJ1-2,-,TGTGCCAGCAGCACAAACAGGGAGGGAGGCTACACCTTC,CASSTNREGGYTF
TRBV6-4,-,TRBJ2-7,-,TGTGCCAGCAGTGACTCGACGCAGGGGCCGATCCCCTACGAGCAGTACTTC,CASSDSTQGPIPYEQYF
TRBV20-1,-,TRBJ2-3,TRBD2,TGCAGTGCGGCCCGGACTAGCGGTCGGCTCACAGATACGCAGTATTTT,CSAARTSGRLTDTQYF
TRBV6-5,-,TRBJ2-1,TRBD2,TGTGCCAGCAGTTACACCGAACTAGCGGCGATATACAATGAGCAGTTCTTC,CASSYTELAAIYNEQFF
TRBV12-3/TRBV12-4,-,TRBJ2-7,TRBD2,TGTGCCAGCAGGTCCGGGGGAGGGTCCTACGAGCAGTACTTC,CASRSGGGSYEQYF
TRBV2,few,TRBJ1-1,TRBD1,TGTGCCAGCAGAGGGACAGGGGCTTTCGCTGAAGCTTTCTTT,CASRGTGAFAEAFF
TRBV5-1,few,TRBJ1-4,TRBD1,TGCGCCAGCAGCTTCAACAGGGGAGGCGAAAAACTGTTTTTT,CASSFNRGGEKLFF
TRBV7-6,-,TRBJ2-1,TRBD2,TGTGCCAGCAGCGCCTATAGCGGGGGGTTCGATGAGCAGTTCTTC,CASSAYSGGFDEQFF
TRBV6-1,-,TRBJ1-5,-,TGTGACAGCAGTGCCAATCAGCCCCAGCATTTT,CDSSANQPQHF
TRBV6-2/TRBV6-3,-,TRBJ2-5,-,TGTGCCAGCCGCCCTCAACCTAGATATGAGACCCAGTACTTC,CASRPQPRYETQYF
TRBV20-1,-,TRBJ2-7,-,TGCAGTGCTGGATCTCGACTAGTCCAAACCTACGAGCAGTACTTC,CSAGSRLVQTYEQYF
TRBV15,few,TRBJ2-1,TRBD2,TGTGCCACCAGCCCACGGGGAGGGGCCCCTTCCTACAATGAGCAGTTCTTC,CATSPRGGAPSYNEQFF
TRBV7-2,-,TRBJ2-3,-,TGTGCCAGCAGCCCGCGATTGGTCCTAAGCACAGATACGCAGTATTTT,CASSPRLVLSTDTQYF
TRBV10-3,-,TRBJ2-5,-,TGTGCCATCGGGGGGCGGGGAGAGACCCAGTACTTC,CAIGGRGETQYF
TRBV28,few,TRBJ2-7,TRBD2,TGTGCCAGCAGGCGGGGGGCCAAACGCTACGAGCAGTACTTC,CASRRGAKRYEQYF
TRBV18,-,TRBJ1-5,-,TGTGCCAGCTCACTGGCATGGGGCAATCAGCCCCAGCATTTT,CASSLAWGNQPQHF
TRBV6-2/TRBV6-3,-,TRBJ2-7,TRBD2,TGTGCCGGCAGTTCCGGGACTAGCGGGGGGTTGATTTCCTACGAGCAGTACTTC,CAGSSGTSGGLISYEQYF
TRBV25-1,-,TRBJ1-2,-,TGTGCCAGCTCGGACGCCTCTGGGATCTATGGCTACACCTTC,CASSDASGIYGYTF
TRBV6-5,-,TRBJ2-7,-,-,CASSSSKYIYEQYF
TRBV12-3/TRBV12-4,many,TRBJ2-5,-,TGTGCCAGCAGGCCAACTAGCACGGAGACCCAGTACTTC,CASRPTSTETQYF
TRBV11-3,-,TRBJ2-7,TRBD2,TGTGCCAGCAGCTTAGATGGACTAGCGGGGGACTACGAGCAGTACTTC,CASSLDGLAGDYEQYF
TRBV29-1,-,TRBJ2-7,TRBD1,TGCAGCGTTGAAATGGGTAGGGGCGACCGGGACAGGGGGGACTCCTACGAGCAGTACTTC,CSVEMGRGDRDRGDSYEQYF
TRBV20-1,few,TRBJ1-1,-,TGCAGTGCTAGATTTACAAAACAGACGAACACTGAAGCTTTCTTT,CSARFTKQTNTEAFF
TRBV12-3/TRBV12-4,-,TRBJ2-2,TRBD2,TGTGCCAGCAGGGAAGCGGGGGGGCATAACGGGGAGCTGTTTTTT,CASREAGGHNGELFF
TRBV28,-,TRBJ2-3,-,TGTGCCGGTAGAGGGTTTAGGGCAGATACGCAGTATTTT,CAGRGFRADTQYF
TRBV7-3,-,TRBJ2-2,TRBD1,TGTGCCAGCAGCTCTGGGACAGGGATGACCGGGGAGCTGTTTTTT,CASSSGTGMTGELFF
TRBV7-2,-,TRBJ2-1,-,TGTGCCAGCAGCCCGACGACTTCCTCTTGGGGGCAGTTCTTC,CASSPTTSSWGQFF
TRBV6-2/TRBV6-3,-,TRBJ2-1,TRBD1,TGTGCCAGCAGTTCCGACAGGGTAGGTCGGAATGAGCAGTTCTTC,CASSSDRVGRNEQFF
TRBV29-1,-,TRBJ2-5,TRBD1,TGCAGCGTTGCCAAATTACAGGGGGTCGTATATAAGCAGTACTTC,CSVAKLQGVVYKQYF
TRBV7-2,-,TRBJ2-5,TRBD2,TGTGCCAGCACCGAAAAGTGGGGACCGGGAGGGATAGAGACCCAGTACTTC,CASTEKWGPGGIETQYF
TRBV29-1,-,TRBJ2-2,TRBD2,TGCAGCGTTGAGCGGGGGGCAGAGACCGGGGAGCTGTTTTTT,CSVERGAETGELFF
TRBV5-1,-,TRBJ2-5,-,TGCGCCAGCAGAGGACTGGCGGGGTACCATGAGCAGTACTTC,CASRGLAGYHEQYF
TRBV7-2,once,TRBJ2-6,-,TGTGCCAGCAGCCCTTGGACGGTAAACTCTGGGGCCAACGTCCTGACTTTC,CASSPWTVNSGANVLTF
TRBV4-3,-,TRBJ2-7,TRBD1,TGCGCCAGCAGCCAAGCTGACAGGGGCTACCCCTCCTACGAGCAGTACTTC,CASSQADRGYPSYEQYF
TRBV6-2/TRBV6-3,-,TRBJ2-1,TRBD2,TGTGCCAGCAGTTACTCCACCGGGACTAGCGGGACCCAGTTCTTC,CASSYSTGTSGTQFF
TRBV7-2,-,TRBJ1-1,TRBD1,TGTGCCAGCAGCCGGGGACAGGGGGTATCTTTGGCTTTCTTT,CASSRGQGVSLAFF
TRBV30,-,TRBJ2-1,TRBD2,TGTGCCTGGAGTATCCGGACTAGCGGGGGGGACAATGAGCAGTTCTTC,CAWSIRTSGGDNEQFF
TRBV3-1,few,TRBJ2-5,-,TGTGCCAGCAGCCAAGGTGTGGGGGGAGGCGAGACCCAGTACTTC,CASSQGVGGGETQYF
TRBV30,-,TRBJ2-1,-,TGTGCCTGGAGTGTACTAAGCTCCTACAATGAGCAGTTCTTC,CAWSVLSSYNEQFF
TRBV4-1,few,TRBJ2-6,-,TGCGCCAGCAGCCAAGGCGCCCACCTCGGGTCTGGGGCCAACGTCCTGACTTTC,CASSQGAHLGSGANVLTF
TRBV30,once,TRBJ1-4,-,TGTGCCTGGTCCCCAGGGGCTTCTAATGAAAAACTGTTTTTT,CAWSPGASNEKLFF
TRBV7-3,-,TRBJ2-5,TRBD1,TGTGCCAGCAGCTCGACAGGGTTGGGAGAAGAGACCCAGTACTTC,CASSSTGLGEETQYF
TRBV7-2,many,TRBJ2-7,-,TGTGCCAGCAGCCCCGGGGGTTCGTCCTACGAGCAGTACTTC,CASSPGGSSYEQYF
TRBV24-1,once,TRBJ2-5,-,TGTGCCACCGGTGATTCGAGTCTAGCAGTGGAGACCCAGTACTTC,CATGDSSLAVETQYF
TRBV7-2,many,TRBJ2-3,-,TGTGCCAGCAGCCCAGGACTGACAGATACGCAGTATTTT,CASSPGLTDTQYF